The 31 T cell receptor beta chains reported below all come from one sample, sequenced in a study of cytomegalovirus exposure and HLA in healthy donors. It was with 60 Vbeta and 13 Jbeta primers that the PCR ran. Only in-frame clones appear in the TCRdb table, and some are missing; sequencing was by immunoSEQ multiplex PCR. The sample lists 100,000 or so clones, 70% to 85% occurring once. Sequencing was performed on PBMCs. The receptors were sampled from a woman aged 40-49 years in good health and CMV-seronegative.

J is TRBJ2-5 and V is TRBV6-1, with D perhaps TRBD1 (6 bases). Germline CDR1 MNHNS, CDR2 SASEGT. CDR3 size: 15 residues. V was pared by 5 bases and J by 1 base, with 14 bases between. The chain's CDR3 is CASSIGQTLQETQYF. CDR3 sequence (DNA): TGTGCCAGCAGTATTGGACAGACACTCCAAGAGACCCAGTACTTC.

The V gene is TRBV10-1, the J gene TRBJ2-1, with TRBD2 as a possible D gene (6 bases). The CDR3 has 16 amino acids. Trimming shortened V by 4 bases and J by 8 bases, and 21 bases separated the two germline ends. CDR1 and CDR2 from the germline V gene are WNHNN and SYGVQD (reference sequence). CDR3 protein: CASSGAGGTRRDEQFF. CDR3 in DNA: TGCGCCAGCAGTGGGGCGGGCGGGACCCGCCGAGATGAGCAGTTCTTC.

The CDR3 sequence is CASSTQPGGNTGELFF. CDR3 sequence (DNA): TGTGCCAGCAGCACACAACCGGGTGGGAACACCGGGGAGCTGTTTTTT. J is TRBJ2-2 and V is TRBV7-2; D unclear. Germline V gene data show CDR1 as SGHTA and CDR2 as FQGNSA. This CDR3 has 16 amino acids. Trimming took off 5 bases at V and 1 base at J, with 14 bases between the two ends.

This rearrangement joins TRBV20-1 to TRBJ1-3, with D unresolved. V dropped 3 bases and J dropped 8 bases, with 8 bases sitting between them. Germline assignment: CDR1 DFQATT and CDR2 SNEGSKA (reference sequence). This CDR3 contains 11 residues. The CDR3 region has the DNA TGCAGTGCTAGGAGAGTTGACACCATATATTTT. The encoded protein is CSARRVDTIYF.

V is TRBV7-9 and J is TRBJ1-5, with D tentatively TRBD1 (6 bases). The V and J ends lost 5 bases and 0 bases respectively, with 14 bases between them. From germline, CDR1 is SEHNR and CDR2 FQNEAQ (reference sequence). CDR3 length: 16 residues. The DNA for the CDR3 is TGTGCCAGCAGCGAGAGGGGGTGGAATAGCAATCAGCCCCAGCATTTT. It codes for CASSERGWNSNQPQHF.

J is TRBJ2-2 and V is TRBV19; 12 bases line up with TRBD2. The germline gives CDR1 LNHDA, CDR2 SQIVND (reference sequence). The CDR3 consists of 17 residues. The ends lost 6 bases at V and 6 bases at J; junction bases unmatched: 11. DNA for the CDR3: TGTGCCAGTAGCAAGGGACTAGCGGGTTTGCCCCCCGGGGAGCTGTTTTTT. Translation: CASSKGLAGLPPGELFF.

The chain joins TRBV28 to TRBJ2-7; D perhaps matches TRBD2 (5 bases). This CDR3 has 12 residues. Trimming took 6 bases from V and 4 from J, leaving 10 bases between them. Per the germline V gene, CDR1 is MDHEN and CDR2 is SYDVKM. In nucleotides, the CDR3 is TGTGCCAGCAGCCCCGAGGGATACGAGCAGTACTTC. Protein product: CASSPEGYEQYF.

This clone was seen only once. The V gene is TRBV14, the J gene TRBJ2-2; TRBD2 aligns across 10 bases. J was trimmed by 5 bases and V by 3 bases; bases with no gene match: 6. The germline V gene has CDR1 SGHDN and CDR2 FVKESK. CDR3 size: 16 residues. CDR3 in DNA: TGTGCCAGCAGCCACCTAGCGGGAGTTGGGACCGGGGAGCTGTTTTTT. Residues: CASSHLAGVGTGELFF.

The gene calls are TRBV4-3 and TRBJ1-3, with D maybe TRBD1 (6 bases). CDR1 and CDR2 from the germline V gene are LGHNA and YSLEER. The CDR3 consists of 17 residues. Trimming stripped 0 bases from V and 3 bases from J, with 15 bases between. The CDR3 here is CASSQETGRADGNTIYF. CDR3 DNA sequence: TGCGCCAGCAGCCAAGAAACAGGGAGGGCAGATGGAAACACCATATATTTT.

This chain uses TRBV5-1 with TRBJ1-4; TRBD1 matches at 10 bases. With V trimmed by 4 bases and J by 8 bases, 11 bases remained unmatched. There are 16 residues in the CDR3. CDR1 is SGHRS and CDR2 is YFSETQ in the germline V gene. The CDR3 region has the DNA TGCGCCAGCAGCCCACCCATGGGACAGGGGAGGGAAAAACTGTTTTTT. The encoded protein is CASSPPMGQGREKLFF.

The CDR3 sequence is CASSLAAGMNYNEQFF. CDR3 coding DNA: TGCGCCAGCAGCTTGGCGGCGGGGATGAATTACAATGAGCAGTTCTTC. The V and J genes are TRBV5-1 and TRBJ2-1; weak D call: TRBD2 (6 bases). Germline V lookup: CDR1 SGHRS, CDR2 YFSETQ. V was pared by 0 bases and J by 4 bases, with 14 bases between. The CDR3 is 16 residues long.

The V and J genes are TRBV27 and TRBJ2-5; the match to TRBD2 covers 9 bases. The DNA end favors TRBJ2-7, so the J call may be wrong. CDR1 and CDR2 (germline): MNHEY, SMNVEV (reference sequence). CDR3 length: 14 residues. CDR3 nucleotides: TGTGCCAGCAGCGTAGGGCGGGGGGGGTACGAGCAGTACTTC. Residues: CASSVGRGGYEQYF.

The V and J genes are TRBV19 and TRBJ2-2; D is possibly TRBD2 (5 bases). V shed 7 bases and J shed 6 bases, with 15 bases lying between them. Looked up from germline, CDR1 is LNHDA and CDR2 is SQIVND (reference sequence). The CDR3 is made up of 14 amino acids. The CDR3 DNA sequence: TGTGCCAGTACCCCCCGTCGGGATGCCGGGGAGCTGTTTTTT. It specifies CASTPRRDAGELFF.

This clone was counted between two and nine times. This rearrangement joins TRBV10-2 to TRBJ1-5, with D possibly TRBD1 on 6 matching bases. V was clipped by 2 bases and J by 2 bases, with 7 bases between them. Germline values: CDR1 WSHSY, CDR2 SAAADI. This CDR3 contains 14 residues. The CDR3 DNA reads as TGCGCCAGCAGTGAGCGGACAGGCAATCAGCCCCAGCATTTT. The encoded protein is CASSERTGNQPQHF.

Note on this clone: This sample also contains other DNA sequences that code for the same CDR3. The genes are TRBV11-2 and TRBJ2-7; TRBD2 aligns across 7 bases. CDR3 length: 14 residues. Germline V gene lookup returns CDR1 SGHAT and CDR2 FQNNGV. Trimming removed 6 bases from V and 5 bases from J; junction bases left unmatched: 10. The CDR3, as DNA: TGTGCCAGCAGGGAGCCGGGACTAACCAACGAGCAGTACTTC. It translates to CASREPGLTNEQYF.

The rearrangement joins TRBV7-2 to TRBJ2-2, with D perhaps TRBD2 (6 bases). CDR1 and CDR2 (germline): SGHTA, FQGNSA. The length of the CDR3 is 15 residues. V lost 5 bases, J lost 7 bases, and 17 bases lay in between. CDR3 nucleotides: TGTGCCAGCAGCCCACGGCGGGGCGGAGTCGGGGAGCTGTTTTTT. Translated, it gives CASSPRRGGVGELFF.

The rearrangement uses TRBV7-9 and TRBJ2-2, with 9 bases that match TRBD2. Germline loops: CDR1 SEHNR, CDR2 FQNEAQ (reference sequence). V gave up 2 bases and J gave up 0 bases; unmatched junction bases: 7. The CDR3 spans 18 residues. The CDR3 bases are TGTGCCAGCAGCTTATCTAAGCGGGGGGATGCGAACACCGGGGAGCTGTTTTTT. It is translated as CASSLSKRGDANTGELFF.

Notes on this clone: This sample includes further DNA sequences coding for the same CDR3. The J gene is TRBJ2-3, the V gene TRBV7-6; 7 bases map to TRBD2. Germline V lookup: CDR1 SGHVS, CDR2 FNYEAQ. The V gene end was trimmed by 6 bases and the J gene end by 1 base; junction bases not matched to a gene: 10. The CDR3 loop spans 16 amino acids. The CDR3 DNA is TGTGCCAGCAGTTCCTTCGCGGGAGAGGGCACAGATACGCAGTATTTT. Translating it yields CASSSFAGEGTDTQYF.

This sequence joins TRBV10-1 and TRBJ1-2, with D perhaps TRBD1 (5 bases). V was clipped by 2 bases and J by 3 bases, with 7 bases between them. CDR3 length equals 13 residues. CDR1 WNHNN and CDR2 SYGVQD come from the germline V gene (reference sequence). The CDR3 sequence is CASSERGDYGYTF. The CDR3 DNA follows: TGCGCCAGCAGTGAGCGGGGGGACTATGGCTACACCTTC.

As to this clone: Compared with germline, one end of the junction differs, possibly owing to a read error. For the CDR3, the DNA is TGTTCCAGCAGCTGGTGGGACAGGGGGAAAGGTGAAAAACTGTTTTTT. It encodes CSSSWWDRGKGEKLFF. The V gene is TRBV7-9, the J gene TRBJ1-4; the match to TRBD1 covers 11 bases. Germline V lookup: CDR1 SEHNR, CDR2 FQNEAQ (reference sequence). The CDR3 runs to 16 residues.

The chain joins TRBV2 to TRBJ2-4; a weak D match, TRBD2 (7 bases). The V and J ends lost 3 bases and 0 bases respectively, with 18 bases between them. Germline V gene sequence: CDR1 SNHLY, CDR2 FYNNEI. This CDR3 contains 18 residues. For the CDR3, the DNA is TGTGCCAGCAGTGAGGAAGTGGCGGGGGCGATAGCCAAAAACATTCAGTACTTC. It codes for CASSEEVAGAIAKNIQYF. The full variable domain, rest sourced from reference TRBV2 and TRBJ2-4, is EPEVTQTPSHQVTQMGQEVILRCVPISNHLYFYWYRQILGQKVEFLVSFYNNEISEKSEIFDDQFSVERPDGSNFTLKIRSTKLEDSAMYFCASSEEVAGAIAKNIQYFGAGTRLSVL.

This rearrangement joins TRBV5-4 to TRBJ2-5; tentative D call: TRBD1 (6 bases). There are 14 residues in the CDR3. V lost 4 bases and J 5 bases, leaving 15 bases between the germline ends. The germline gives CDR1 SGHNT, CDR2 YYREEE (reference sequence). CDR3 DNA sequence: TGTGCCAGCAGCCCCACAGGGCGGCGGGAGACCCAGTACTTC. This translates into CASSPTGRRETQYF.

This clone was picked up a small number of times. V and J are TRBV7-2 and TRBJ2-7; D is ambiguous. V lost 5 bases, J lost 3 bases, and 8 bases lay in between. Germline values: CDR1 SGHTA, CDR2 FQGNSA. The CDR3 loop spans 12 amino acids. The CDR3 loop is CASSPRNYEQYF. The CDR3 DNA reads as TGTGCCAGCAGCCCGCGGAACTACGAGCAGTACTTC.

V and J are TRBV9 and TRBJ2-7; D might be TRBD2 (5 bases). The CDR3 totals 15 residues. The V end lost 0 bases, the J end lost 3 bases, and 13 bases lay between the germline ends. Per germline, CDR1 SGDLS and CDR2 YYNGEE. CDR3 residues: CASSVAAGGVYEQYF. CDR3 sequence (DNA): TGTGCCAGCAGCGTAGCTGCGGGTGGAGTCTACGAGCAGTACTTC.

V and J are TRBV27 and TRBJ2-3, with D perhaps matching TRBD2 (5 bases). The CDR3 runs to 15 residues. From germline, CDR1 is MNHEY and CDR2 SMNVEV (reference sequence). Trimming removed 5 bases at V and 2 bases at J, with 14 bases between. The DNA for the CDR3 is TGTGCCAGCAGTGCCCTGACACTAGACACAGATACGCAGTATTTT. Translated: CASSALTLDTDTQYF.

This sequence joins TRBV7-9 and TRBJ2-7; TRBD1 matches 10 bases. V gave up 3 bases and J gave up 7 bases; unmatched junction bases: 12. The CDR3 covers 16 residues. The germline V gene encodes CDR1 SEHNR and CDR2 FQNEAQ (reference sequence). Written as DNA, the CDR3 is TGTGCCAGCAGCTTGGGGGACAGGGGCCCCACTGGGGAGCAGTACTTC. Protein sequence: CASSLGDRGPTGEQYF.

The chain uses TRBV6-5 and TRBJ2-1; perhaps TRBD1 as D (6 bases). V lost 11 bases and J 6 bases, leaving 17 bases between the germline ends. CDR1 is MNHEY, CDR2 SVGAGI, per germline. This CDR3 contains 13 residues. CDR3 DNA sequence: TGTGCCGTTTCAACACAGGGAAGCAATGAGCAGTTCTTC. Residues: CAVSTQGSNEQFF.

This chain joins TRBV28 and TRBJ1-1; D is possibly TRBD1 (6 bases). Germline CDR1 reads MDHEN; CDR2 reads SYDVKM. CDR3 size: 12 residues. V was cut by 3 bases and J by 8 bases, with 10 bases left in between. This CDR3 reads CASSLWQGEAFF. Written as DNA, the CDR3 is TGTGCCAGCAGTTTGTGGCAGGGGGAAGCTTTCTTT.

This clone was picked up one time. CDR3 protein: CASTLGGGLDQPQHF. In nucleotides, the CDR3 is TGTGCCAGCACGTTAGGGGGGGGGCTGGATCAGCCCCAGCATTTT. V gene TRBV7-2 combines with J gene TRBJ1-5; D is possibly TRBD1 (6 bases). Germline V CDR1 and CDR2: SGHTA, FQGNSA. V was trimmed by 7 bases and J by 5 bases, leaving 18 bases between them. The CDR3 extends over 15 amino acids.

This clone showed up just a few times. J is TRBJ2-7 and V is TRBV7-9, with D perhaps matching TRBD2 (7 bases). V was cut by 5 bases and J by 0 bases, with 14 bases left in between. Per the germline V gene, CDR1 is SEHNR and CDR2 is FQNEAQ (reference sequence). The CDR3 consists of 15 residues. The CDR3 loop is CASSPLGGPSYEQYF. CDR3 nucleotides: TGTGCCAGCAGCCCCCTCGGGGGGCCCTCCTACGAGCAGTACTTC.

V usage is TRBV19 and J usage is TRBJ2-1, with 8 bases fitting TRBD2. The CDR3 sequence is 11 residues long. The V gene end was trimmed by 8 bases and the J gene end by 9 bases; junction bases not matched to a gene: 3. From germline, CDR1 is LNHDA and CDR2 SQIVND (reference sequence). The CDR3 region is CASGTRIEQFF. The DNA of the CDR3 is TGTGCCAGTGGGACTAGAATTGAGCAGTTCTTC.